The clone carrying this TCR beta chain is deemed medium-sized. Its antigen is as yet unknown. The TRBV12-4/TRBJ1-2 clonotypes were amplified using barcode primers with ligated adaptors. TCRdb re-called the multiplex PCR reads through MiXCR, storing one row per CDR3 protein. Here the sample spans some 2,500 distinct CDR3 sequences, approximately 4.8% being singletons. Notes on the study in general: The TCR gene usage of tumor memory CD4+ T cells clustered together with blood and lymph node memory CD4+ cells and with lymph node naive CD4+ cells. Tumor-infiltrating Treg TCR alpha and beta sequences overlapped most with tumor naive CD4+ T cells, then blood naive. About 12.9% of tumor Treg sequences matched naive CD4+ cells.

CD25-based Treg depletion was applied to purified naive CD4+ T cells. The CDR3 covers 15 residues. Germline trimming cut 5 bases from V and 4 bases from J; bases unmatched to any gene: 7. This chain joins TRBV12-3 or TRBV12-4 and TRBJ1-2, with 10 positions matching TRBD1. The TCR comes from a female donor with breast cancer. The sequenced sample was naive CD4+ T cells sorted from blood. Indicated subset: naive CD4+ T cells, CD4+CD45RA+CD25-. The CDR3, as DNA: TGTGCCAGCAGTCCCCGGGACAGGGGTGCCTATGGCTACACCTTC. Translating it yields CASSPRDRGAYGYTF.